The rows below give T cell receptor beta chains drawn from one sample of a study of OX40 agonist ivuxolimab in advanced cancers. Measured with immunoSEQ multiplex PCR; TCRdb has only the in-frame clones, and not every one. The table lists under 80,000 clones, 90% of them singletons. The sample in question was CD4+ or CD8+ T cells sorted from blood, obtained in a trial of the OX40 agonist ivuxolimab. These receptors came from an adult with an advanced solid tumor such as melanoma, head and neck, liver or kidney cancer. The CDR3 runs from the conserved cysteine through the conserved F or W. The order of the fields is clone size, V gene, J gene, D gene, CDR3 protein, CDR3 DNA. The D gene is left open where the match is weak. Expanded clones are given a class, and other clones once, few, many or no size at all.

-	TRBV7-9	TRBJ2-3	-	CASSLSDSSDTQYF	TGTGCCAGCAGCTTAAGTGACTCGTCAGATACGCAGTATTTT
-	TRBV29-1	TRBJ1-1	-	CSVGEKGGGNTEAFF	TGCAGCGTTGGGGAAAAGGGTGGGGGGAACACTGAAGCTTTCTTT
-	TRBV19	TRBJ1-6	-	CASRGEPYNSPLHF	TGTGCCAGTAGGGGGGAGCCCTATAATTCACCCCTCCACTTT
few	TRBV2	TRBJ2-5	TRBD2	CASRGTLAGAPQETQYF	TGTGCCAGCAGAGGAACCCTAGCGGGAGCCCCCCAAGAGACCCAGTACTTC
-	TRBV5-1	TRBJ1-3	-	CASSLDSGNTIYF	TGCGCCAGCAGCTTGGACTCTGGAAACACCATATATTTT
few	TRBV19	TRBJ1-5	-	CASSPRGGSNQPQHF	TGTGCCAGTAGTCCCCGTGGGGGAAGCAATCAGCCCCAGCATTTT
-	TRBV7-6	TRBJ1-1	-	CASSLTSNTEAFF	TGTGCCAGCAGCTTAACGTCGAACACTGAAGCTTTCTTT
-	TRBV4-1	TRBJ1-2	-	CASSQEYPAGNYGYTF	TGCGCCAGCAGCCAAGAGTACCCGGCGGGCAACTATGGCTACACCTTC
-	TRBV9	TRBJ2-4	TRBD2	CASSPGLAGGTAKNIQYF	TGTGCCAGCAGCCCCGGACTAGCGGGGGGCACGGCCAAAAACATTCAGTACTTC
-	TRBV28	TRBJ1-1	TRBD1	CASSSPPGTVEAFF	TGTGCCAGCAGTTCCCCCCCCGGGACAGTTGAAGCTTTCTTT
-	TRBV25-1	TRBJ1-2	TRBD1	CASRGTGVNYGYTF	TGTGCCAGCAGGGGGACAGGGGTCAACTATGGCTACACCTTC
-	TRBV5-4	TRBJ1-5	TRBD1	CASSGTGVRRNQPQHF	TGTGCCAGCAGCGGGACAGGGGTGAGGCGCAATCAGCCCCAGCATTTT
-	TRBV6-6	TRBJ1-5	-	CASSYPSNQPQHF	TGTGCCAGCAGTTACCCTAGCAATCAGCCCCAGCATTTT
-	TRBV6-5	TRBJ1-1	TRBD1	CASGTGGQNTEAFF	TGTGCCAGCGGGACAGGGGGCCAGAACACTGAAGCTTTCTTT
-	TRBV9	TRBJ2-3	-	CASSVVEVTDTQYF	TGTGCCAGCAGCGTAGTGGAGGTCACAGATACGCAGTATTTT
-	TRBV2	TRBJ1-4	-	CASLPGHLNEKLFF	TGTGCCTCCCTCCCCGGACACCTTAATGAAAAACTGTTTTTT
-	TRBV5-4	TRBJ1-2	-	CASSLRVAGKVYTF	TGTGCCAGCAGCTTGAGGGTAGCAGGGAAGGTCTACACCTTC
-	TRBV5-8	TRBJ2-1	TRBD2	CASSPKLAGLYNEQFF	TGTGCCAGCAGCCCCAAACTAGCGGGACTCTACAATGAGCAGTTCTTC
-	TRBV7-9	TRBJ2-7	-	CASSQRTGSYEQYF	TGTGCCAGCAGTCAGCGAACTGGATCCTACGAGCAGTACTTC
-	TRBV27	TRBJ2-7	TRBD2	CASSLTFSGGLLREQYF	TGTGCCAGCAGTTTGACGTTTAGCGGGGGGCTTCTTAGAGAGCAGTACTTC
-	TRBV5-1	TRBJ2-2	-	CASNPDGISAGELFF	TGCGCCAGCAACCCGGACGGGATTTCAGCCGGGGAGCTGTTTTTT